One and the same sample provided the 7 T cell receptor beta chains below, sequenced in a study of response to subunit inactivated influenza vaccine. MiXCR was run by TCRdb on the RT-PCR reads, yielding one entry per CDR3 protein. Counted here are 250,000 to 350,000 distinct CDR3 sequences, about 20% occurring once; the ten biggest clones make up about 9.4%. Sequenced material: PBMCs from blood, taken approximately 22 months after vaccination. The receptors shown here come from a man aged 45 to 70 who received an inactivated influenza vaccine.

This clonotype was seen more than once but under ten times. The V call is TRBV20-1, the J call TRBJ1-5; 7 positions match TRBD1. CDR1 and CDR2 from the germline V gene are DFQATT and SNEGSKA (reference sequence). The V gene end was trimmed by 5 bases and the J gene end by 5 bases; junction bases not matched to a gene: 6. CDR3 length equals 13 residues. Here the CDR3 DNA reads TGCAGTGCTTACCGACAGGGAGATCAGCCCCAGCATTTT. Amino acids: CSAYRQGDQPQHF.

J is TRBJ2-6 and V is TRBV7-9, with D possibly matching TRBD2 (5 bases). Germline values: CDR1 SEHNR, CDR2 FQNEAQ (reference sequence). This CDR3 contains 17 residues. The V end was cut by 4 bases, the J end by 0 bases, with 13 bases between. The DNA of the CDR3 is TGTGCCAGCAGCTCCCGGACTGCCCTCTCTGGGGCCAACGTCCTGACTTTC. This sequence encodes CASSSRTALSGANVLTF.

V is TRBV7-9 and J is TRBJ1-2; 12 bases are shared with TRBD1. J was trimmed by 7 bases and V by 0 bases; bases with no gene match: 3. In germline, CDR1 is SEHNR, CDR2 FQNEAQ (reference sequence). This CDR3 is 15 amino acids long. The CDR3 DNA sequence: TGTGCCAGCAGCTTAGCGGGACAGGGGGCATTTGGCTACACCTTC. Protein product: CASSLAGQGAFGYTF.

This clonotype showed up many times. The V gene is TRBV7-9, the J gene TRBJ1-1, with D perhaps TRBD1 (5 bases). The CDR3 is made up of 16 amino acids. Looked up from germline, CDR1 is SEHNR and CDR2 is FQNEAQ (reference sequence). The V end was cut by 3 bases, the J end by 1 base, with 15 bases between. The CDR3: CASSFSPGTGNTEAFF. CDR3 nucleotide sequence: TGTGCCAGCAGCTTTAGTCCCGGGACGGGGAACACTGAAGCTTTCTTT.

The chain uses TRBV14 and TRBJ2-7; 13 bases are shared with TRBD2. The CDR3 is made up of 14 amino acids. V trimming: 7 bases; J trimming: 3 bases; junction bases outside the gene matches: 3. Germline CDR1 is SGHDN and CDR2 is FVKESK. CDR3 protein: CASKRTSGSYEQYF. CDR3 nucleotide sequence: TGTGCCAGCAAGAGGACTAGCGGGAGCTACGAGCAGTACTTC.

The gene calls are TRBV15 and TRBJ1-5; D gene uncertain. V was clipped by 3 bases and J by 1 base, with 7 bases between them. The germline V gene has CDR1 LNHNV and CDR2 YYDKDF (reference sequence). The CDR3 has 14 residues. CDR3 protein: CATSSVRSNQPQHF. In DNA, the CDR3 is TGTGCCACCAGCAGTGTTAGAAGCAATCAGCCCCAGCATTTT.

This rearrangement joins TRBV24-1 to TRBJ2-3; 8 bases are a match to TRBD2. This CDR3 contains 16 residues. V lost 0 bases, J lost 3 bases, and 4 bases stayed unmatched. The germline V gene has CDR1 KGHDR and CDR2 SFDVKD. The CDR3 sequence: CATSDLIAGPTDTQYF. Here the CDR3 DNA reads TGTGCCACCAGTGATTTGATAGCGGGGCCGACAGATACGCAGTATTTT.